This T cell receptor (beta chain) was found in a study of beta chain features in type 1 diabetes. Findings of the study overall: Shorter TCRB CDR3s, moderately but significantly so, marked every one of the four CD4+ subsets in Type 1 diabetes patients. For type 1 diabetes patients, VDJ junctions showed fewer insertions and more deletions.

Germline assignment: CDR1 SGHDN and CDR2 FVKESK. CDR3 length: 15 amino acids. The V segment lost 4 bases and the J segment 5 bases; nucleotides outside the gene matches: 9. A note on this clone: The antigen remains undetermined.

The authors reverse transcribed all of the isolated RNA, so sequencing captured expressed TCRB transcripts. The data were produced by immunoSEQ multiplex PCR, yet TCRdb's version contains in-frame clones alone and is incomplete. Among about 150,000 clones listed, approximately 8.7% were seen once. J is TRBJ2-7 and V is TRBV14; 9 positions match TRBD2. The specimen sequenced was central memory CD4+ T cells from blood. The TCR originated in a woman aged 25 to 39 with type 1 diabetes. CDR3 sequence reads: CASSRPIAGVDEQYF. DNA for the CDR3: TGTGCCAGCAGCCGCCCTATAGCGGGAGTCGACGAGCAGTACTTC. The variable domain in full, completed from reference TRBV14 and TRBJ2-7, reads EAGVTQFPSHSVIEKGQTVTLRCDPISGHDNLYWYRRVMGKEIKFLLHFVKESKQDESGMPNNRFLAERTGGTYSTLKVQPAELEDSGVYFCASSRPIAGVDEQYFGPGTRLTVT.